The next 18 T cell receptor beta chains were all read from a single sample in a study of long-term antiretroviral therapy in people with HIV (dated by TCRdb to about 2022). The immunoSEQ hsTCRB v3.0 assay was used at survey level resolution to sequence the TRB variable region. TCRdb retrieved this table from immuneACCESS and kept in-frame rearrangements only. Not all clones are present; in checked studies, unresolved V genes account for under half, and no reason is known for the remainder. Across this sample there are 15,000 to 20,000 clones, with roughly 77% seen only once. The ten largest clones take up approximately 9.5% of the sample. The sequences come from unsorted PBMCs, collected 0.3 years after starting antiretroviral therapy. All receptors derive from a man aged 18 to 29 with HIV.

This clone was observed once. J is TRBJ2-1 and V is TRBV18; 8 bases are a match to TRBD2. The germline gives CDR1 KGHSH, CDR2 LQKENI. This CDR3 has 17 amino acids. J was trimmed by 9 bases and V by 3 bases; bases with no gene match: 16. The CDR3 coding sequence is TGTGCCAGCTCACCTTCCGATAGCGGGGTCTTCCCACGTGAGCAGTTCTTC. It is translated as CASSPSDSGVFPREQFF. Complete variable domain (other parts from reference TRBV18 and TRBJ2-1): NAGVMQNPRHLVRRRGQEARLRCSPMKGHSHVYWYRQLPEEGLKFMVYLQKENIIDESGMPKERFSAEFPKEGPSILRIQQVVRGDSAAYFCASSPSDSGVFPREQFFGPGTRLTVL.

This sequence joins TRBV6-1 and TRBJ1-5; TRBD1 aligns across 10 bases. The ends lost 3 bases at V and 3 bases at J; junction bases unmatched: 8. This CDR3 is built from 17 residues. Germline CDR1 MNHNS, CDR2 SASEGT. The CDR3 region is CASSDARDRGSNQPQHF. CDR3 nucleotides: TGTGCCAGCAGTGACGCCCGGGACAGGGGATCCAATCAGCCCCAGCATTTT.

The rearrangement joins TRBV9 to TRBJ1-2; 11 nucleotides match TRBD1. The V gene's germline CDR1 is SGDLS and CDR2 YYNGEE. The CDR3 is 16 amino acids. V lost 4 bases and J lost 2; bases outside the gene matches: 7. The CDR3 nucleotides are TGTGCCAGCAGCACACGGACAGGGGGCCAAAACTATGGCTACACCTTC. Translating it yields CASSTRTGGQNYGYTF.

The CDR3 loop is CSVEDSTNEKLFF. The CDR3 DNA reads TGCAGCGTTGAGGACTCAACTAATGAAAAACTGTTTTTT. The chain links TRBV29-1 to TRBJ1-4; the D is unclear. V dropped 3 bases and J dropped 0 bases, with 5 bases sitting between them. The germline V gene has CDR1 SQVTM and CDR2 ANQGSEA. This CDR3 has 13 amino acids.

Only one count was recorded for this clone. The chain couples TRBV27 to TRBJ1-1; 10 bases line up with TRBD1. Germline assignment: CDR1 MNHEY and CDR2 SMNVEV (reference sequence). V dropped 0 bases and J dropped 5; count of bases not matched to a gene: 9. This CDR3 has 17 amino acids. This chain's CDR3 is CASSLSGDRGQRTEAFF. The CDR3 DNA is TGTGCCAGCAGTTTATCGGGCGACAGGGGGCAAAGGACTGAAGCTTTCTTT.

The chain has TRBV7-6 and TRBJ2-5; D gene uncertain. The V end was cut by 5 bases, the J end by 5 bases, with 18 bases between. The germline gives CDR1 SGHVS, CDR2 FNYEAQ. There are 15 residues in the CDR3. CDR3 sequence reads: CASSPTLDRSETQYF. CDR3 in DNA: TGTGCCAGCAGCCCAACGCTGGACCGTTCGGAGACCCAGTACTTC.

The chain couples TRBV18 to TRBJ1-1, with unresolved D. CDR1 KGHSH and CDR2 LQKENI come from the germline V gene. V dropped 1 base and J dropped 3 bases, with 12 bases sitting between them. The CDR3 has 15 residues. In nucleotides, the CDR3 is TGTGCCAGCTCACCACTTGAAGGGCTCGACACTGAAGCTTTCTTT. Amino acids: CASSPLEGLDTEAFF.

The rearrangement links TRBV28 to TRBJ1-1; no clear D. Germline CDR1 and CDR2: MDHEN and SYDVKM. V was cut by 8 bases and J by 5 bases, with 15 bases left in between. This CDR3 spans 13 amino acids. This CDR3 is CASRVRGITEAFF. The CDR3 DNA follows: TGTGCCAGCCGAGTCCGGGGTATAACTGAAGCTTTCTTT.

This clone was seen a handful of times. The chain uses TRBV11-2 and TRBJ2-7; D is unclear. Germline CDR1 is SGHAT and CDR2 is FQNNGV. V was clipped by 3 bases and J by 3 bases, with 9 bases between them. The CDR3 contains 13 residues. The CDR3 DNA reads as TGTGCCAGCAGCTTCGGCAGTCACTACGAGCAGTACTTC. Protein product: CASSFGSHYEQYF.

This clone was observed a few times. The J gene is TRBJ1-2, the V gene TRBV12-5; the D is unclear. The V end was cut by 6 bases, the J end by 2 bases, with 10 bases between. Germline V gives CDR1 LGHNT, CDR2 FRNRAP. The CDR3 totals 13 residues. CDR3 in amino acids: CASGPSWNYGYTF. The CDR3 DNA sequence: TGTGCTAGTGGCCCGTCCTGGAACTATGGCTACACCTTC.

This clone is termed medium-sized (0.01 to 0.1%). This chain joins TRBV9 and TRBJ2-2; TRBD1 agrees at 9 bases. Trimming cost V 1 base and J 0 bases; bases outside gene matches: 4. This CDR3 comprises 17 residues. Germline V gene sequence: CDR1 SGDLS, CDR2 YYNGEE. The CDR3 sequence: CASSVRRDRANTGELFF. The CDR3 DNA reads as TGTGCCAGCAGCGTACGCCGGGACAGGGCGAACACCGGGGAGCTGTTTTTT.

The CDR3: CASSVAGASPLHF. CDR3 nucleotide sequence: TGTGCCAGCAGCGTAGCTGGGGCTTCACCCCTCCACTTT. The genes are TRBV9 and TRBJ1-6; D may be TRBD1 (5 bases). The CDR3 loop spans 13 amino acids. The V end lost 0 bases, the J end lost 9 bases, and 7 bases lay between the germline ends. Germline V CDR1 and CDR2: SGDLS, YYNGEE. Complete variable domain (other parts from reference TRBV9 and TRBJ1-6): DSGVTQTPKHLITATGQRVTLRCSPRSGDLSVYWYQQSLDQGLQFLIQYYNGEERAKGNILERFSAQQFPDLHSELNLSSLELGDSALYFCASSVAGASPLHFGNGTRLTVT.

The chain employs TRBV7-9 and TRBJ2-5; possibly TRBD1 for D (5 bases). The V gene lost 1 base and the J gene lost 5 bases, with 8 bases spanning the gap. The CDR3 spans 13 residues. CDR1 SEHNR and CDR2 FQNEAQ come from the germline V gene (reference sequence). The CDR3 DNA sequence: TGTGCCAGCAGCTTAGAATCAGGGGAGACCCAGTACTTC. Translated, it gives CASSLESGETQYF.

This sequence joins TRBV2 and TRBJ2-7, with no clear D. In germline, CDR1 is SNHLY, CDR2 FYNNEI. The ends were cut back, 6 bases at V and 0 bases at J, with 6 bases in the middle. The CDR3 has 12 residues. CDR3 in DNA: TGTGCCAGCAGCGCAGACTCCTACGAGCAGTACGTC. Translation: CASSADSYEQYV.

The chain employs TRBV5-1 and TRBJ2-7, with 7 bases matching TRBD1. This CDR3 is 15 amino acids long. J gave up 5 bases and V 0 bases, and 8 bases lay outside the gene matches. Germline CDR1 and CDR2: SGHRS and YFSETQ. The DNA of the CDR3 is TGCGCCAGCAGCTTGGCCTGGGACAGTCTCGACGAGCAGTACTTC. It yields the protein CASSLAWDSLDEQYF.

This clone occurred a few times. V is TRBV4-1 and J is TRBJ1-2; the match to TRBD1 covers 12 bases. The germline V gene has CDR1 MGHRA and CDR2 YSYEKL. The CDR3 contains 17 residues. The V and J ends lost 0 bases and 7 bases, in that order; junction bases with no gene match: 9. The CDR3 reads CASSQDTGTGGAGGYTF. In DNA form, the CDR3 reads TGCGCCAGCAGCCAAGATACCGGGACAGGGGGCGCGGGTGGCTACACCTTC.

V and J are TRBV7-9 and TRBJ2-3; 8 positions agree with TRBD1. The CDR3 runs to 16 residues. CDR1 SEHNR and CDR2 FQNEAQ come from the germline V gene (reference sequence). Losses at the gene ends were 5 bases for V and 1 base for J; bases not matched to a gene: 8. CDR3 sequence reads: CASSRTQGARTDTQYF. DNA of the CDR3: TGTGCCAGCAGCAGAACCCAGGGGGCACGCACAGATACGCAGTATTTT.

The rearrangement joins TRBV2 to TRBJ1-5; 7 bases match TRBD1. The CDR3 loop spans 13 amino acids. Germline values: CDR1 SNHLY, CDR2 FYNNEI. CDR3 nucleotide sequence: TGTGCAATCCGGGACAGTCTCAATCAGCCCCAGCATTTT. This codes for CAIRDSLNQPQHF.